One and the same sample provided the 15 T cell receptor beta chains below, sequenced in a study of T-cell memory formation after mild COVID-19. Using its own MiXCR run on the 5' RACE reads, TCRdb lists one record per CDR3 protein. The sample lists about 400,000 distinct CDR3 sequences, 20% to 30% occurring once. The sequencing sample was made of PBMCs or a T cell subset sorted from them (not recorded which). These receptors all stem from an adult woman who had mild COVID-19 (a few samples of this study predate the infection). Cell type and time point are not known.

The V gene is TRBV7-9, the J gene TRBJ1-4; tentatively, D is TRBD1 (5 bases). Germline V CDR1 and CDR2: SEHNR, FQNEAQ (reference sequence). This CDR3 has 15 amino acids. The V and J ends lost 5 bases and 6 bases respectively, with 16 bases between them. The CDR3 bases are TGTGCCAGCAGCATAGAGCCCGGGGGATATGAAAAACTGTTTTTT. Translation: CASSIEPGGYEKLFF.

This clonotype occurred a few times. The rearrangement links TRBV6-5 to TRBJ2-7; 9 nucleotides align to TRBD1. This CDR3 is built from 15 residues. Trimming removed 5 bases from V and 2 bases from J; junction bases left unmatched: 7. Germline CDR1 MNHEY, CDR2 SVGAGI. CDR3 in DNA: TGTGCCAGCAGTCGAGGACAGGGGATACCCTACGAGCAGTACTTC. Translated, it gives CASSRGQGIPYEQYF.

V usage is TRBV15 and J usage is TRBJ2-2; a weak D match, TRBD2 (7 bases). The CDR3 contains 16 residues. CDR1 and CDR2 from the germline V gene are LNHNV and YYDKDF (reference sequence). The V end was cut by 5 bases, the J end by 3 bases, with 16 bases between. The CDR3 sequence: CATSEGGGPYTGELFF. The DNA of the CDR3 is TGTGCCACCAGCGAAGGGGGGGGGCCTTACACCGGGGAGCTGTTTTTT. Full variable domain (rest looked up from reference TRBV15 and TRBJ2-2): DAMVIQNPRYQVTQFGKPVTLSCSQTLNHNVMYWYQQKSSQAPKLLFHYYDKDFNNEADTPDNFQSRRPNTSFCFLDIRSPGLGDTAMYLCATSEGGGPYTGELFFGEGSRLTVL.

In this sample, this clonotype turned up many times. The chain has TRBV7-3 and TRBJ2-3, with a tentative D call TRBD2 (6 bases). The CDR3 has 19 amino acids. Looked up from germline, CDR1 is SGHTA and CDR2 is FQGTGA. The germline V and J ends were trimmed by 5 bases and 4 bases, with 28 bases remaining between them. DNA for the CDR3: TGTGCCAGCAGCCCCACTACCCCCGGCCCTGGCGGAGGGGCAGATACGCAGTATTTT. This translates into CASSPTTPGPGGGADTQYF.

The chain recombines TRBV7-9 with TRBJ2-7; 8 bases fit TRBD1. The CDR3 has 14 amino acids. The V segment lost 5 bases and the J segment 5 bases; nucleotides outside the gene matches: 8. Germline V gene data show CDR1 as SEHNR and CDR2 as FQNEAQ (reference sequence). The CDR3 loop reads CASSPPDRGHEQYF. In DNA form, the CDR3 reads TGTGCCAGCAGCCCCCCCGACAGGGGCCACGAGCAGTACTTC.

Many counts were recorded for this clonotype. This chain connects TRBV12-3 or TRBV12-4 to TRBJ2-7; 12 nucleotides agree with TRBD1. J was trimmed by 5 bases and V by 5 bases; bases with no gene match: 7. CDR3 length equals 15 residues. In nucleotides, the CDR3 is TGTGCCAGCAGTCCACCGGGACAGGGGGCGCACGAGCAGTACTTC. Amino acids: CASSPPGQGAHEQYF.

The gene calls are TRBV5-5 and TRBJ2-3; perhaps TRBD2 as D (5 bases). The V gene lost 0 bases and the J gene lost 9 bases, with 8 bases spanning the gap. Germline CDR1 is SGHKS and CDR2 is YYEKEE (reference sequence). The CDR3 totals 12 residues. The CDR3 DNA reads as TGTGCCAGCAGCTTGGCGGCGGGCACGCAGTATTTT. Its translation: CASSLAAGTQYF.

The gene calls are TRBV7-8 and TRBJ2-1; TRBD1 aligns across 7 bases. Germline trimming cut 3 bases from V and 3 bases from J; bases unmatched to any gene: 11. Germline CDR1 and CDR2: SGHVS and FQNEAQ. The CDR3 extends over 17 amino acids. CDR3 sequence: CASSLGQPDLFYNEQFF. The CDR3 DNA reads TGTGCCAGCAGCTTGGGACAGCCAGATCTCTTCTACAATGAGCAGTTCTTC.

The chain couples TRBV7-2 to TRBJ2-3; D ambiguous. There are 14 residues in the CDR3. Germline V lookup: CDR1 SGHTA, CDR2 FQGNSA. V was cut by 0 bases and J by 3 bases, with 7 bases left in between. DNA of the CDR3: TGTGCCAGCAGCTTAGCGCTCACTACAGATACGCAGTATTTT. Translating it yields CASSLALTTDTQYF.

This sequence joins TRBV9 and TRBJ1-2; D remains ambiguous. V was cut by 4 bases and J by 4 bases, with 5 bases left in between. There are 11 residues in the CDR3. Germline V gene data show CDR1 as SGDLS and CDR2 as YYNGEE. The CDR3 sequence: CASSSSYGYTF. CDR3 nucleotide sequence: TGTGCCAGCAGCTCCTCCTATGGCTACACCTTC.

The chain joins TRBV20-1 to TRBJ1-1, with TRBD1 matching over 7 bases. Germline CDR1 is DFQATT and CDR2 is SNEGSKA (reference sequence). Trimming at V came to 3 bases and at J to 4 bases, leaving 11 bases not matched to a gene. The CDR3 is 15 residues long. The CDR3 loop is CSARAGTERGTEAFF. DNA for the CDR3: TGCAGTGCTAGGGCCGGGACAGAAAGAGGCACTGAAGCTTTCTTT.

This clonotype was counted between two and nine times. The J gene is TRBJ1-2, the V gene TRBV6-5, with no clear D. Trimming took off 0 bases at V and 9 bases at J, with 8 bases between the two ends. Germline V gene sequence: CDR1 MNHEY, CDR2 SVGAGI. The CDR3 runs 12 residues. The CDR3 nucleotides are TGTGCCAGCAGTTACTCGAAGGGAAGCTACACCTTC. Translating gives CASSYSKGSYTF.

The genes are TRBV28 and TRBJ2-7, with unresolved D. The CDR3 sequence is 13 residues long. V was trimmed by 7 bases and J by 1 base, leaving 11 bases between them. The germline V gene encodes CDR1 MDHEN and CDR2 SYDVKM. Here the CDR3 reads CASNQRNSYEQYF. DNA for the CDR3: TGTGCCAGCAACCAGCGCAATTCCTACGAGCAGTACTTC.

This clonotype was detected many times. This rearrangement joins TRBV12-3 or TRBV12-4 to TRBJ2-7, with 9 bases that match TRBD1. The CDR3 covers 12 residues. Trimming at V came to 6 bases and at J to 6 bases, leaving 3 bases not matched to a gene. The CDR3, as DNA: TGTGCCAGCAGCCCGACAGGGGGCGAGCAGTACTTC. This codes for CASSPTGGEQYF.

This chain connects TRBV7-6 to TRBJ1-1; D is unresolved. The V end lost 3 bases, the J end lost 7 bases, and 12 bases lay between the germline ends. The CDR3 runs 13 residues. Germline CDR1 SGHVS, CDR2 FNYEAQ. CDR3 DNA: TGTGCCAGCAGCTTCTCGGAGGCGGGTGAAGCTTTCTTT. Its protein is CASSFSEAGEAFF.